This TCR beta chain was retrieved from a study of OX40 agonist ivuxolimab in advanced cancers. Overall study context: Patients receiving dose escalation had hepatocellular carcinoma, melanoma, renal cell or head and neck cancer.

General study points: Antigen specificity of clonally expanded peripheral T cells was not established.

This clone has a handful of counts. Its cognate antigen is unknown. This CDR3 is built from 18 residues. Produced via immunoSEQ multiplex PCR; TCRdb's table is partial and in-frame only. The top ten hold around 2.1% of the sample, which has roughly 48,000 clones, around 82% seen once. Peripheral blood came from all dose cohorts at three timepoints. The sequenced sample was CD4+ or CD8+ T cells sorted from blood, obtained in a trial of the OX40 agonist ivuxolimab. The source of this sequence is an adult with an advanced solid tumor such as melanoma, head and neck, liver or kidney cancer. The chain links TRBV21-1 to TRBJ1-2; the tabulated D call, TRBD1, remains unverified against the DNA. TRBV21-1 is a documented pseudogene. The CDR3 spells CASSTYRGPRQSNYGYTF. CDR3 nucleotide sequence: TGTGCCAGCAGCACCTACAGGGGCCCTCGACAGAGTAACTATGGCTACACCTTC.